Below, one T cell receptor beta chain is given with its context. Its antigen is unidentified. The record originates from a study of cytomegalovirus exposure and HLA in healthy donors. About the research overall: The roughly 100 million unique TCR beta sequences, from around 200 million T cells, were found by an earlier analysis.

The PCR made use of 60 Vbeta and 13 Jbeta primers. The repertoire was sequenced with immunoSEQ multiplex PCR; TCRdb's copy has only in-frame clones and lacks some. This table has approximately 140,000 clones, 65% to 90% appearing once. Germline values: CDR1 SGHNT, CDR2 YYREEE (reference sequence). V lost 4 bases to trimming and J lost 1 base; unmatched junction nucleotides: 1. This CDR3 contains 14 residues. General study findings and limits: Cytomegalovirus association was listed for about 150 TCR beta chains. Certain sequence variants were highly shared and formed a cluster, and this cluster was likely a sequencing artifact.

Material: PBMCs. This sequence originates from a girl aged 2-10 years in good health and CMV-seronegative. V is TRBV5-4 and J is TRBJ1-1, with TRBD1 matching 10 bases. Here the CDR3 reads CASSRDRGNTEAFF. The CDR3 DNA is TGTGCCAGCAGCAGGGACAGGGGGAACACTGAAGCTTTCTTT.